These 12 T cell receptor beta chains share one sample of origin, sequenced in a study of early T cells in non-severe SARS-CoV-2 infection. TCRdb passed the 5' RACE reads through MiXCR, listing each CDR3 protein once. The repertoire holds about 44,000 distinct CDR3 sequences, roughly 6.6% seen once, with more than 20% in the top ten. The sample was whole blood, taken at baseline. All receptors come from an adult who was a healthcare worker with PCR-confirmed SARS-CoV-2 infection or an uninfected control (not recorded which).

This clonotype was seen repeatedly, ten times or more. The rearrangement uses TRBV20-1 and TRBJ2-1; a possible D gene is TRBD2 (6 bases). CDR1 and CDR2 from the germline V gene are DFQATT and SNEGSKA (reference sequence). V gave up 0 bases and J gave up 6 bases, with 12 bases separating them. The CDR3 extends over 14 amino acids. Written as DNA, the CDR3 is TGCAGTGCTAGAGATGGGGACTGGCCCAATGAGCAGTTCTTC. It encodes CSARDGDWPNEQFF.

This clonotype turned up a few times. This CDR3 reads CASLERYSYEQYF. DNA of the CDR3: TGTGCCAGTCTGGAACGGTACTCCTACGAGCAGTACTTC. The chain joins TRBV28 to TRBJ2-7; D uncertain. The CDR3 length is 13 residues. Trimming pared 9 bases from V and 0 bases from J, leaving 12 bases between. Germline V lookup: CDR1 MDHEN, CDR2 SYDVKM.

The table lists this clonotype with a few counts. The chain uses TRBV19 and TRBJ2-4; the match to TRBD2 covers 9 bases. Trimming took 3 bases from V and 2 from J; bases not matched to a gene: 5. The CDR3 length is 16 residues. Germline V gives CDR1 LNHDA, CDR2 SQIVND (reference sequence). The CDR3 DNA follows: TGTGCCAGTAGTATCAGGACTAGCGTCACCAAAAACATTCAGTACTTC. It is translated as CASSIRTSVTKNIQYF.

This clonotype appeared many times. V gene TRBV12-3 or TRBV12-4 combines with J gene TRBJ2-3; 7 bases map to TRBD1. The CDR3 sequence is 15 residues long. V gave up 6 bases and J gave up 6 bases; unmatched junction bases: 12. CDR3 DNA: TGTGCCAGCAGGACGGACAGGTCCCCCACGGATACGCAGTATTTT. Protein product: CASRTDRSPTDTQYF.

Ten or more counts support this clonotype. V and J are TRBV12-3 or TRBV12-4 and TRBJ1-2; D perhaps matches TRBD1 (6 bases). The CDR3 covers 11 residues. Between the trimmed V and J ends, which lost 4 bases and 8 bases, there was a span of 8 bases. CDR3 DNA sequence: TGTGCCAGCAGTTACAGGGAAGGCTACACCTTC. Translated, it gives CASSYREGYTF.

The chain carries TRBV5-4 and TRBJ1-6; no clear D. The CDR3 covers 15 residues. Germline V gene data show CDR1 as SGHNT and CDR2 as YYREEE (reference sequence). With 4 bases removed from V and 10 bases from J, the gap between germline ends came to 18 bases. Here the CDR3 DNA reads TGTGCCAGCAGCACCGTAACATCCATGGGCTCACCCCTCCACTTT. Translating gives CASSTVTSMGSPLHF.

This clonotype was detected only a few times. The rearrangement joins TRBV7-3 to TRBJ1-6, with TRBD1 matching over 7 bases. V was pared by 2 bases and J by 11 bases, with 6 bases of the junction left unmatched. The CDR3 contains 14 residues. Germline assignment: CDR1 SGHTA and CDR2 FQGTGA. The CDR3 region is CASSLSQGSTPLHF. CDR3 nucleotide sequence: TGTGCCAGCAGCTTATCACAGGGGTCGACACCCCTCCACTTT.

This clonotype appeared a few times. The J gene is TRBJ2-5, the V gene TRBV6-4, with D perhaps being TRBD1 or TRBD2 (5 bases each). This CDR3 spans 13 amino acids. Germline V gives CDR1 MRHNA, CDR2 SNTAGT. Trimming took 8 bases from V and 4 from J, leaving 14 bases between them. CDR3 protein: CASPGPFRETQYF. CDR3 coding DNA: TGTGCCAGCCCGGGACCGTTTAGAGAGACCCAGTACTTC.

The chain employs TRBV18 and TRBJ2-3; D ambiguous. Germline V gives CDR1 KGHSH, CDR2 LQKENI. V was clipped by 8 bases and J by 2 bases, with 8 bases between them. There are 12 residues in the CDR3. DNA of the CDR3: TGTGCCAGCACCTCCTCCACAGATACGCAGTATTTT. Its translation: CASTSSTDTQYF.

This clonotype appeared many times. The chain has TRBV29-1 and TRBJ1-1, with 11 bases identical to TRBD1. Germline V gene data show CDR1 as SQVTM and CDR2 as ANQGSEA. Unmatched junction bases numbered 8, after V lost 6 bases and J lost 5 bases. CDR3 length: 14 amino acids. The CDR3 DNA is TGCAGCGTGTATGGACAGGGGGCGGTAACTGAAGCTTTCTTT. This gives the protein CSVYGQGAVTEAFF.

This clonotype was detected a few times. The rearrangement links TRBV6-6 to TRBJ1-4, with D maybe TRBD1 (6 bases). V lost 4 bases, J lost 12 bases, and 12 bases lay in between. Germline V gene data show CDR1 as MNHNY and CDR2 as SVGAGI (reference sequence). The CDR3 runs 12 residues. CDR3 amino acids: CASSSTTGQLFF. DNA of the CDR3: TGTGCCAGCAGTTCCACGACAGGCCAACTGTTTTTT.

CDR3 in DNA: TGTGCCAGCTCACTCAACAATGAGCAGTTCTTC. Its protein is CASSLNNEQFF. This chain joins TRBV18 and TRBJ2-1; D gene unclear. The CDR3 covers 11 residues. Per germline, CDR1 KGHSH and CDR2 LQKENI. V dropped 4 bases and J dropped 5 bases, with 3 bases sitting between them. Variable domain in full (rest from reference TRBV18 and TRBJ2-1): NAGVMQNPRHLVRRRGQEARLRCSPMKGHSHVYWYRQLPEEGLKFMVYLQKENIIDESGMPKERFSAEFPKEGPSILRIQQVVRGDSAAYFCASSLNNEQFFGPGTRLTVL.